This TCR beta chain was identified in a study of response to subunit inactivated influenza vaccine. The germline CDR1 and CDR2 sequences are SQVTM and ANQGSEA. There are 15 residues in the CDR3. With V trimmed by 2 bases and J by 1 base, 2 bases remained unmatched. Overall study findings and caveats: Every seasonal influenza vaccination brings in few new T cells, the authors suggested.

This clonotype was recorded a few times. No antigen is known for it. TCRdb reanalysed the RT-PCR reads using MiXCR and keeps one entry per CDR3 protein. Found here are around 750,000 distinct CDR3 sequences, less than 25% of them singletons; the top ten hold about a tenth. This clonotype was obtained from a man in his forties or fifties who received an inactivated influenza vaccine. The sequenced sample was PBMCs from blood, obtained around 5 days after vaccination. V and J are TRBV29-1 and TRBJ2-2; 9 bases fit TRBD1. The CDR3 reads CSVERTGVNTGELFF. The DNA for the CDR3 is TGCAGCGTTGAACGGACAGGGGTGAACACCGGGGAGCTGTTTTTT.